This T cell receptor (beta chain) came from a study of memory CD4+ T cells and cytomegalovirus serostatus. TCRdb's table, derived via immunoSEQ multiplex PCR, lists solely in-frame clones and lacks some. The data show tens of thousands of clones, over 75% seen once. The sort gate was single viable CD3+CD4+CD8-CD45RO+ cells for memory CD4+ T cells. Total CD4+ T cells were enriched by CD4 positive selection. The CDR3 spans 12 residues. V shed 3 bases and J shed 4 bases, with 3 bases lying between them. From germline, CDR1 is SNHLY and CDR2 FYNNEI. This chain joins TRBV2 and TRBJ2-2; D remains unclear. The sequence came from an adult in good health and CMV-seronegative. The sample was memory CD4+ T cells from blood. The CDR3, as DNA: TGTGCCAGCAGTGATAGCACCGGGGAGCTGTTTTTT. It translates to CASSDSTGELFF.